This TCR beta chain was profiled in a study of T cell repertoires in cytomegalovirus infection. Across the whole study: Matching HLA type, along with CMV infection, was indicated by public TCR beta signatures.

TCRdb passed the reads through MiXCR, listing each CDR3 protein once. The table has about 530,000 distinct CDR3 sequences, approximately 25% seen once. This CDR3 is built from 13 residues. Germline assignment: CDR1 SEHNR and CDR2 FQNEAQ (reference sequence). V lost 11 bases and J lost 3; bases outside the gene matches: 3. The chain employs TRBV7-9 and TRBJ2-1; TRBD2 matches 11 bases. The source is a human donor in good health (CMV status not recorded). Some clones in this sample may be carry-over from other donors' samples. The sequencing sample was made of PBMCs. The CDR3 spells CAVTSGGYNEQFF. CDR3 coding DNA: TGTGCCGTCACTAGCGGGGGCTACAATGAGCAGTTCTTC.